This T cell receptor beta chain was recorded in a study of T cell responses to AZD1222 COVID-19 vaccine. Only in-frame clones appear in the TCRdb table, and some are missing; sequencing was by immunoSEQ multiplex PCR. The sample has fewer than 120,000 clones, roughly four fifths seen once. This TCR came from an adult in good health. The material sequenced was peripheral blood, taken on day 0 of AZD1222 vaccination.

CDR3 region: CASSSSRGASQPQHF. The CDR3 DNA is TGTGCCAGCAGTTCAAGCAGGGGGGCAAGCCAGCCCCAGCATTTT. V gene TRBV2 combines with J gene TRBJ1-5; 7 nucleotides agree with TRBD1. Germline V lookup: CDR1 SNHLY, CDR2 FYNNEI. V was clipped by 5 bases and J by 7 bases; unmatched bases: 11. This CDR3 has 15 amino acids. Together with reference TRBV2 and TRBJ1-5, the CDR3 gives the full variable domain: EPEVTQTPSHQVTQMGQEVILRCVPISNHLYFYWYRQILGQKVEFLVSFYNNEISEKSEIFDDQFSVERPDGSNFTLKIRSTKLEDSAMYFCASSSSRGASQPQHFGDGTRLSIL.